This T cell receptor (beta chain) was captured in a study of OX40 agonist ivuxolimab in advanced cancers. CDR1 is SGHTA, CDR2 FQGNSA, per germline. The CDR3 extends over 14 amino acids. Trimming cost V 0 bases and J 3 bases; bases outside gene matches: 1. Using immunoSEQ multiplex PCR, the repertoire was profiled, and TCRdb retains in-frame clones only, with some absent. The table shows 58,000 or so clones, with over 75% occurring only once. The sequence was collected from an adult with an advanced solid tumor such as melanoma, head and neck, liver or kidney cancer. The sample here was CD4+ or CD8+ T cells sorted from blood, taken in a trial of the OX40 agonist ivuxolimab. V and J are TRBV7-2 and TRBJ1-1; 7 positions agree with TRBD1. The DNA of the CDR3 is TGTGCCAGCAGCTTAGCAGGGACAGACACTGAAGCTTTCTTT. As protein: CASSLAGTDTEAFF.